This TCR beta chain was documented in a study of cytomegalovirus exposure and HLA in healthy donors. Broader study findings: Rare TCR sequences predominated, though certain public TCRs were found in many donors. Segments of the TCR beta V type were, in most cases, productive about 87% or about 30% of the time in an earlier analysis. TCR beta chain V- and J-gene trimming was linked, in a later analysis, to a missense variant in DCLRE1C. Analyses of presence/absence relied on an assumption of roughly uniform sequencing depth across donors.

This CDR3 region has 15 residues. Trimming removed 9 bases from V and 4 bases from J; junction bases left unmatched: 16. The germline V gene has CDR1 SGHKS and CDR2 YYEKEE (reference sequence). Primers included in the PCR were 60 Vbeta and 13 Jbeta primers. Measured with immunoSEQ multiplex PCR; TCRdb has only the in-frame clones, and not every one. The sample includes approximately 150,000 clones, around 80% of them seen just once. As concerns this clone: No antigen is known for it.

The chain is built from TRBV5-5 and TRBJ2-7; 7 bases fit TRBD1. This clonotype originated in a woman aged 25 to 39 in good health and CMV-seropositive. The sequenced material came from PBMCs. The DNA of the CDR3 is TGTGCCACCCGCCCCCGGGACAGCATTATATACGAGCAGTACTTC. Protein product: CATRPRDSIIYEQYF.